This T cell receptor (beta chain) was identified in a study of blood T cell repertoires in COVID-19. In the study overall: Sites in the United States, Italy and Spain provided acute and convalescent COVID-19 samples. In each case, the material was cDNA or gDNA derived from T cells, B-cell-depleted T cells, or PBMCs.

This CDR3 contains 17 residues. Per germline, CDR1 SGHRS and CDR2 YFSETQ. With 1 base removed from V and 1 base from J, the gap between germline ends came to 14 bases. Authors' analysis steps: The assay estimated nucleated cells by amplifying reference gene primers. Assay used: immunoSEQ multiplex PCR; TCRdb lists only in-frame clones, some missing. The V and J calls and the clone size are those of that table, but D and trimming were determined from the DNA. The data hold 80,000 to 95,000 clones, with around 75% observed a single time. The table lists this clone with a few counts. The sequence was obtained from a woman of 80 years or more with active or convalescent COVID-19. Sequencing was done on a sample of peripheral blood. The chain links TRBV5-1 to TRBJ2-2; possibly TRBD1 for D (6 bases). DNA for the CDR3: TGCGCCAGCAGCTTGACTCCACCGGGACAGAACACCGGGGAGCTGTTTTTT. Encoded protein: CASSLTPPGQNTGELFF.